The 8 T cell receptor beta chains given below trace back to one sample, sequenced in a study of blood T cell repertoires in COVID-19. The protocol was immunoSEQ multiplex PCR, while the TCRdb copy is restricted to in-frame clones and leaves out a portion. The sample lists a few hundred thousand clones, more than 75% seen once, with 0.9% to 1.2% in the top ten. Input material: PBMCs or T cells enriched from blood (not recorded which). The receptors stem from a woman younger than 45 who had recovered from COVID-19.

This clone was counted only a few times. The rearrangement uses TRBV5-1 and TRBJ1-2; perhaps TRBD1 as D (6 bases). Germline V gene data show CDR1 as SGHRS and CDR2 as YFSETQ. The CDR3 extends over 14 amino acids. Trimming took off 7 bases at V and 4 bases at J, with 17 bases between the two ends. As DNA, the CDR3 is TGCGCCAGCTCCGAGGGGGGGAGTAGCTATGGCTACACCTTC. Translation: CASSEGGSSYGYTF. Filled out from reference TRBV5-1 and TRBJ1-2, the complete variable domain reads KAGVTQTPRYLIKTRGQQVTLSCSPISGHRSVSWYQQTPGQGLQFLFEYFSETQRNKGNFPGRFSGRQFSNSRSEMNVSTLELGDSALYLCASSEGGSSYGYTFGSGTRLTVV.

This sequence joins TRBV4-3 and TRBJ2-5, with a possible D match to TRBD2 (5 bases). The CDR3 sequence is 13 residues long. V was cut by 1 base and J by 5 bases, with 8 bases left in between. Germline CDR1 is LGHNA and CDR2 is YSLEER. CDR3 DNA: TGCGCCAGCAGCCAAGGGTGGGAGGAGACCCAGTACTTC. Its protein is CASSQGWEETQYF.

This sequence joins TRBV11-2 and TRBJ2-3, with D maybe TRBD2 (6 bases). V gave up 4 bases and J gave up 5 bases, with 13 bases separating them. The germline V gene has CDR1 SGHAT and CDR2 FQNNGV. CDR3 length equals 14 residues. The CDR3 DNA is TGTGCCAGCAGCTACATTCCAGCGGGAGATACGCAGTATTTT. Translating it yields CASSYIPAGDTQYF.

V usage is TRBV28 and J usage is TRBJ1-1; D call uncertain. V was trimmed by 3 bases and J by 0 bases, leaving 8 bases between them. Germline CDR1 MDHEN, CDR2 SYDVKM. This CDR3 comprises 14 residues. Here the CDR3 reads CASSLEQMNTEAFF. CDR3 DNA sequence: TGTGCCAGCAGTTTGGAACAGATGAACACTGAAGCTTTCTTT.

The rearrangement links TRBV14 to TRBJ2-2; 7 nucleotides line up with TRBD2. Germline CDR1 is SGHDN and CDR2 is FVKESK. Trimming took 6 bases from V and 4 from J; bases not matched to a gene: 8. The CDR3 contains 15 residues. CDR3 in DNA: TGTGCCAGCAGTTACGACGGCGGGGGCACCGGGGAGCTGTTTTTT. It specifies CASSYDGGGTGELFF.

The J gene is TRBJ1-4, the V gene TRBV28, with 7 positions matching TRBD1. Germline V gene lookup returns CDR1 MDHEN and CDR2 SYDVKM. The V gene end was trimmed by 1 base and the J gene end by 5 bases; junction bases not matched to a gene: 10. The CDR3 totals 17 residues. The CDR3 reads CASSLFANMGQNEKLFF. Written as DNA, the CDR3 is TGTGCCAGCAGTTTATTCGCCAATATGGGACAGAATGAAAAACTGTTTTTT.

The chain couples TRBV28 to TRBJ1-2; D is perhaps TRBD1 (5 bases). The CDR3 totals 14 residues. CDR1 and CDR2 from the germline V gene are MDHEN and SYDVKM. V lost 5 bases and J 4 bases, leaving 14 bases between the germline ends. CDR3 sequence (DNA): TGTGCCAGCAGTCCCGGCGGAGGGGCCTATGGCTACACCTTC. This translates into CASSPGGGAYGYTF.

V is TRBV18 and J is TRBJ1-1; D gene ambiguous. Trimming removed 3 bases at V and 6 bases at J, with 17 bases between. The CDR3 is 15 amino acids. Germline CDR1 is KGHSH and CDR2 is LQKENI. This CDR3 reads CASSPVGRSDSEAFF. DNA of the CDR3: TGTGCCAGCTCACCGGTCGGGAGGTCGGACTCTGAAGCTTTCTTT.